At least ten counts were recorded for the clone carrying this T cell receptor beta chain. Its antigen is unidentified. This sample was included in a study of T cells in Graves' hyperthyroidism and ophthalmopathy. Study-wide results and limits: Median prediction lead before ophthalmopathy onset was about 6.3 months with the model. A 13 V-J model separated ophthalmopathy from stable hyperthyroidism.

Clinical Activity Scores of at least 3, NOSPECS grades of at least 4 and durations under 3 months characterized ophthalmopathy patients. Cells are PBMCs isolated from about 10 ml of fresh blood. The germline gives CDR1 SGHAT, CDR2 FQNNGV. Trimming cost V 2 bases and J 8 bases, with 13 bases left between them. This CDR3 region has 14 residues. What was amplified from RNA transcripts were TCR beta CDR3 regions. The HTBI primer set served for first-round RT-PCR of the TCR CDR3. One entry per CDR3 protein results from TCRdb running MiXCR on the multiplex PCR reads. Found here are hundreds of thousands of distinct CDR3 sequences, roughly 15% of them singletons; the top ten hold roughly 3.5%.

This TCR was sampled from a woman aged 40 to 55 with Graves' ophthalmopathy. The chain links TRBV11-2 to TRBJ2-4, with a possible D match to TRBD1 (5 bases). Sequenced sample: blood. In DNA, the CDR3 is TGTGCCAGCAGCTTACACCCAGGGTTACACATTCAGTACTTC. Protein product: CASSLHPGLHIQYF.